This TCR beta chain was sequenced for a study of cytomegalovirus exposure and HLA in healthy donors. Study outcomes and limitations: In a later analysis, specific HLA alleles were associated with around 17,000 TCR beta sequences at a 0.05 false discovery rate. The study put some 160 TCR beta chains on its list as cytomegalovirus-associated. It has been reported that TCR beta sequences accurately predicted the HLA-A and HLA-B alleles of most subjects.

The PCR used 60 Vbeta and 13 Jbeta primers. Sequencing was performed with immunoSEQ multiplex PCR; in TCRdb, only in-frame clones are kept and a portion is missing. The table lists 150,000 or so clones, approximately 84% of them singletons. About this clone itself: Its target is unknown.

Each of the donors was a healthy bone marrow donor. Per the germline V gene, CDR1 is SGHNT and CDR2 is YENEEA. This CDR3 has 16 amino acids. V was clipped by 3 bases and J by 6 bases; unmatched bases: 8. The chain combines TRBV11-3 with TRBJ2-2; 9 nucleotides agree with TRBD2. Sequenced sample: PBMCs. The clonotype comes from a boy between 2 and 10 years old in good health and CMV-seronegative. The CDR3: CASSLAGGPTAGELFF. The CDR3 DNA reads TGTGCCAGCAGCTTGGCGGGAGGGCCAACGGCCGGGGAGCTGTTTTTT.